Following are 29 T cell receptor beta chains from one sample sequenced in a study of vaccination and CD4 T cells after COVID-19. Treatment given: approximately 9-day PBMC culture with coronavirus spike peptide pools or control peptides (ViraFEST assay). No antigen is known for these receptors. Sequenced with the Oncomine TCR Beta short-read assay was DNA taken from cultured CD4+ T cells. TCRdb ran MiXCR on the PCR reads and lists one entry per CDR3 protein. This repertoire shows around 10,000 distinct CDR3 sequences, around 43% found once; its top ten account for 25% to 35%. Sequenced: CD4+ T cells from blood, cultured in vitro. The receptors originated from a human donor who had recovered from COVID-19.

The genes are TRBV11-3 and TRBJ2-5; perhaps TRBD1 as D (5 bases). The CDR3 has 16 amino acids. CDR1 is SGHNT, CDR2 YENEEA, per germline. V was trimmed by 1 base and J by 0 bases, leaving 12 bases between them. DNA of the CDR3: TGTGCCAGCAGCTTAGGGGCGACAGTCCACCAAGAGACCCAGTACTTC. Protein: CASSLGATVHQETQYF.

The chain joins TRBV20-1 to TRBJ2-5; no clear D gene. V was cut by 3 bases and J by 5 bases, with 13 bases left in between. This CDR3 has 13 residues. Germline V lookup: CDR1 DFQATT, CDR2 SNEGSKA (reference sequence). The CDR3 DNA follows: TGCAGTGCTAGTCAGAACTCCGGGGAGACCCAGTACTTC. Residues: CSASQNSGETQYF.

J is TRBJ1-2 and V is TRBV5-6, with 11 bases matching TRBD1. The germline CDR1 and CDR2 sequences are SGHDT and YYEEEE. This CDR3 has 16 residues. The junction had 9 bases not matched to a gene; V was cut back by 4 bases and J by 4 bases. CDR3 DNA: TGTGCCAGCAGCGAAGGGACAGGGGGATTTGGCTATGGCTACACCTTC. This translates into CASSEGTGGFGYGYTF.

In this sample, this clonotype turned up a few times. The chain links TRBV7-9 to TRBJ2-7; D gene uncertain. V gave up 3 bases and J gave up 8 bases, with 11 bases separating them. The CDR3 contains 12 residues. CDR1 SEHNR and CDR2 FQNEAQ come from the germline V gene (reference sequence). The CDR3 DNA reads TGTGCCAGCAGCTTCCCTAAGGGTCAGCAGTACTTC. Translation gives CASSFPKGQQYF.

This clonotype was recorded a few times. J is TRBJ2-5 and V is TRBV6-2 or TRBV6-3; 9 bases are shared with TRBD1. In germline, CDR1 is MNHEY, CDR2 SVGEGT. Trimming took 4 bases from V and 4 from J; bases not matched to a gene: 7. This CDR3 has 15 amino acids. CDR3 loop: CASSSVQGARETQYF. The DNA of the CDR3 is TGTGCCAGCAGTTCAGTACAGGGGGCCCGAGAGACCCAGTACTTC.

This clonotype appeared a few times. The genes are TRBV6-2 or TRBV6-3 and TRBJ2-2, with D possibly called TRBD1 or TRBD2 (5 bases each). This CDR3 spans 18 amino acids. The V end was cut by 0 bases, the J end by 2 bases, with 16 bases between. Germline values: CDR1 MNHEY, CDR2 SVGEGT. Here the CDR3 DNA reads TGTGCCAGCAGTTACTCCGGCGAGGGACGCCTAAACACCGGGGAGCTGTTTTTT. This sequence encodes CASSYSGEGRLNTGELFF.

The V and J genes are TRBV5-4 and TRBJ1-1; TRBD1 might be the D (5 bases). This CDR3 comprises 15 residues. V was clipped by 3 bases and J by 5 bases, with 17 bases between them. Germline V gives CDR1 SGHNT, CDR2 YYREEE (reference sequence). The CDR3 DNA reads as TGTGCCAGCAGCTCCCGCTCGGGGGGGATTACTGAAGCTTTCTTT. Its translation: CASSSRSGGITEAFF.

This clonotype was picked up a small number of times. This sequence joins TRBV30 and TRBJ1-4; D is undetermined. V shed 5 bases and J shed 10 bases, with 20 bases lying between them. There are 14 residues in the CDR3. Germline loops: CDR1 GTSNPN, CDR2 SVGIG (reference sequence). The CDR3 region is CAWLRTESVGKLFF. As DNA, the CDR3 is TGTGCCTGGCTCCGAACAGAGTCAGTGGGAAAACTGTTTTTT.

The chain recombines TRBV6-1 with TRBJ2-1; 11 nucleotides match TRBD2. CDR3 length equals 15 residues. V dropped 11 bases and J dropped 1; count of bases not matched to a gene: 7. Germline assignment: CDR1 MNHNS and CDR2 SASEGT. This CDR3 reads CASATSGTSYNEQFF. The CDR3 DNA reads TGTGCCTCAGCGACTAGCGGGACTTCCTACAATGAGCAGTTCTTC.

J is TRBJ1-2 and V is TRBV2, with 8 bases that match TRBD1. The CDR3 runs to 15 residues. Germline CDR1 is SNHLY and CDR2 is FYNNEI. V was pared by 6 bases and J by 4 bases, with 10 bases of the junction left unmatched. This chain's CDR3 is CASRKDRGGGYGYTF. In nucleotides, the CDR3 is TGTGCCAGCAGGAAAGACAGGGGCGGCGGCTATGGCTACACCTTC.

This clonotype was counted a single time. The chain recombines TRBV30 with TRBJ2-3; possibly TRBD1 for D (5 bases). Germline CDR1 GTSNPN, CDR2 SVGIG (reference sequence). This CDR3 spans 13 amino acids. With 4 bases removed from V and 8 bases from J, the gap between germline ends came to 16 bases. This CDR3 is CAWTKGPSSTQYF. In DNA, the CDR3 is TGTGCCTGGACCAAGGGGCCTTCGAGTACGCAGTATTTT.

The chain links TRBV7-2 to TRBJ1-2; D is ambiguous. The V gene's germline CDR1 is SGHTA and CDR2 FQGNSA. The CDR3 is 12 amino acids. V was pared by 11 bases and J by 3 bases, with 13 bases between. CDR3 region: CAASDYYYGYTF. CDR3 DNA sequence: TGTGCCGCTAGCGATTACTACTATGGCTACACCTTC.

The CDR3: CATSEARHLYSNQPQHF. Written as DNA, the CDR3 is TGTGCCACCAGTGAAGCGCGACACCTCTATAGCAATCAGCCCCAGCATTTT. The chain is built from TRBV24-1 and TRBJ1-5; D is ambiguous. This CDR3 spans 17 amino acids. The germline V gene encodes CDR1 KGHDR and CDR2 SFDVKD. V was pared by 4 bases and J by 0 bases, with 15 bases between.

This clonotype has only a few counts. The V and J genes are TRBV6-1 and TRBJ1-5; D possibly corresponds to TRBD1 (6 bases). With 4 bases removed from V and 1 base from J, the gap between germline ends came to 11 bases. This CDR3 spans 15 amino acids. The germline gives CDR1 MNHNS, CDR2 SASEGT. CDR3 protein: CASSAGQTSNQPQHF. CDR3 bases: TGTGCCAGCAGTGCCGGACAGACGAGCAATCAGCCCCAGCATTTT.

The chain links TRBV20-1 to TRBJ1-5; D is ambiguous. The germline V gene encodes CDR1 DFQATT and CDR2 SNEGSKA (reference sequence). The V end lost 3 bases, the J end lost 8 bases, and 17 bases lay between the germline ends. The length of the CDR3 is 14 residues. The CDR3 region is CSASSPGRNKPQHF. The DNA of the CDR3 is TGCAGTGCTAGTTCCCCGGGCCGTAATAAGCCCCAGCATTTT.

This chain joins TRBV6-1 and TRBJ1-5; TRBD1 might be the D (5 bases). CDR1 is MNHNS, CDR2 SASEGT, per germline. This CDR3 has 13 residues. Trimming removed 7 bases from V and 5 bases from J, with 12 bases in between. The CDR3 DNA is TGTGCCAGCACGGACATTCCCTATCAGCCCCAGCATTTT. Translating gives CASTDIPYQPQHF.

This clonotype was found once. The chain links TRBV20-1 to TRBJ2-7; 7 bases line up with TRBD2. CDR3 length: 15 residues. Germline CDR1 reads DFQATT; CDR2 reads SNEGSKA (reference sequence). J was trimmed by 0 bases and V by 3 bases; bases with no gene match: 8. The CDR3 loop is CSASPWGGNSYEQYF. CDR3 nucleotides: TGCAGTGCTAGCCCATGGGGGGGTAACTCCTACGAGCAGTACTTC.

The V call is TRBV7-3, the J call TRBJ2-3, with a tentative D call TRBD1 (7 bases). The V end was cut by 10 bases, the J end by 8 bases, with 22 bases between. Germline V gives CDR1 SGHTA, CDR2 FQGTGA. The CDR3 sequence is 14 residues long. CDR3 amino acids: CATTIGGGSGTQYF. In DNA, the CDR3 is TGTGCCACCACTATCGGAGGGGGCAGCGGTACGCAGTATTTT.

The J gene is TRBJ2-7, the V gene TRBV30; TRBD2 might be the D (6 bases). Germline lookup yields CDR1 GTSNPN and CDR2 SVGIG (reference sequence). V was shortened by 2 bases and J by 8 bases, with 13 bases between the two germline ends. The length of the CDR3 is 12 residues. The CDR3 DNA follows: TGTGCCTGGAGTCTCCCAGGAGGGAAGCAGTACTTC. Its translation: CAWSLPGGKQYF.

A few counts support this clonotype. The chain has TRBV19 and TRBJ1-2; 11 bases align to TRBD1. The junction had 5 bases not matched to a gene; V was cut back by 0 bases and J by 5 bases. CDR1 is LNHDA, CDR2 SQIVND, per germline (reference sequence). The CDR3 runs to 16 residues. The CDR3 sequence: CASSIEGTGGYYGYTF. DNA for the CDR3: TGTGCCAGTAGTATAGAAGGGACAGGGGGTTATTATGGCTACACCTTC.

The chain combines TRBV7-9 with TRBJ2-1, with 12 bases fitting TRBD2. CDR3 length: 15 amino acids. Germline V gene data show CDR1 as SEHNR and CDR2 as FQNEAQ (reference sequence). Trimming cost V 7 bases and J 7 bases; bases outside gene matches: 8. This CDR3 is CASTSLAGGVNEQFF. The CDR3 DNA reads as TGTGCCAGCACCTCACTAGCGGGGGGTGTAAATGAGCAGTTCTTC.

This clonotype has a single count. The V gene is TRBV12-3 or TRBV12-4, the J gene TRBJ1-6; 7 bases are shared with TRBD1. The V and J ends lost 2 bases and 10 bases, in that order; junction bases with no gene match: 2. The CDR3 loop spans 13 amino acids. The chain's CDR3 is CASSLNRGSPLHF. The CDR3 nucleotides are TGTGCCAGCAGTTTAAACAGGGGATCACCCCTCCACTTT.

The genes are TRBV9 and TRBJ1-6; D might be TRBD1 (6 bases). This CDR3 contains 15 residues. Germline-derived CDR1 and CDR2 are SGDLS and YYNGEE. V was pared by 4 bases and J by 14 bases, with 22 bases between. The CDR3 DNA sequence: TGTGCCAGCAGCCGAGGGGAGCTCGTAGGGGGAACCCTCCACTTT. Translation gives CASSRGELVGGTLHF.

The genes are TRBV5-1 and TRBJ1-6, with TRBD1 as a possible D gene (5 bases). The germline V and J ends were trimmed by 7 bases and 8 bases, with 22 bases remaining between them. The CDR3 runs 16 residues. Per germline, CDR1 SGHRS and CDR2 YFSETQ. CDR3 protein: CASGFGSGFLDSPLHF. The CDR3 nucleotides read TGCGCCAGCGGATTCGGATCAGGGTTCTTGGATTCACCCCTCCACTTT.

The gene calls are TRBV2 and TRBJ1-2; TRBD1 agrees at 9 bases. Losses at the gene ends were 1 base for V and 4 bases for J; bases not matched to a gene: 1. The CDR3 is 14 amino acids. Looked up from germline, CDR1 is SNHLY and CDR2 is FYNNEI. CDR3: CASSEVGQGYGYTF. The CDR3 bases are TGTGCCAGCAGTGAAGTGGGACAGGGCTATGGCTACACCTTC.

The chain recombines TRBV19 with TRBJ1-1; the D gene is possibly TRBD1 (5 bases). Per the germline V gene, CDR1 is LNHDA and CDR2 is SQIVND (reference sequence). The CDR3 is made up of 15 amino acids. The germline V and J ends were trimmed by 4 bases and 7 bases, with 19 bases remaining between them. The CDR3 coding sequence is TGTGCCAGTAGTACATCCGGGACCGGTTCGTTTGAAGCTTTCTTT. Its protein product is CASSTSGTGSFEAFF.

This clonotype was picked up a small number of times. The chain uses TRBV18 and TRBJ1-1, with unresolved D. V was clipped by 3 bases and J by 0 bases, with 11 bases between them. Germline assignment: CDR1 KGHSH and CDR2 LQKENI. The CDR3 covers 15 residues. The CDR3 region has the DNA TGTGCCAGCTCACCGGCTCAGAGCATGAACACTGAAGCTTTCTTT. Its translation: CASSPAQSMNTEAFF.

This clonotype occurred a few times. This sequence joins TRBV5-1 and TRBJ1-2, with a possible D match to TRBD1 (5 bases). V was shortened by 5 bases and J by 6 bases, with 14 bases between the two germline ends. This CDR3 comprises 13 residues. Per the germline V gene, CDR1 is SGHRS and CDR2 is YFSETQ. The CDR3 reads CASSWDATDGYTF. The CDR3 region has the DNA TGCGCCAGCAGTTGGGACGCGACCGATGGCTACACCTTC.

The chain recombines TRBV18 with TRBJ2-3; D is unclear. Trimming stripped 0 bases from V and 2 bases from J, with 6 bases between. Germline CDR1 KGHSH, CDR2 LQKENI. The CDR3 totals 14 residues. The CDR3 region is CASSPPGNTDTQYF. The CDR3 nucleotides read TGTGCCAGCTCACCACCGGGCAACACAGATACGCAGTATTTT.